Below, one TCR beta chain is given with its context. Its antigen is currently unknown. This entry comes from a study of OX40 agonist ivuxolimab in advanced cancers. This CDR3 is 13 amino acids long. V was cut by 6 bases and J by 11 bases, with 16 bases left in between. CDR1 is MNHEY, CDR2 SVGAGI, per germline. The table came from immunoSEQ multiplex PCR; TCRdb's copy has only in-frame clones and leaves some out. The data contain fewer than 90,000 clones, roughly 88% of them seen just once; the ten biggest clones take up approximately 0.8%. Study results and limitations: Partial responders dosed at 0.1-3.0 mg/kg displayed clonal expansion ranking among the lowest.

The clonotype comes from an adult with an advanced solid tumor such as melanoma, head and neck, liver or kidney cancer. The material sequenced was CD4+ or CD8+ T cells sorted from blood, taken in a trial of the OX40 agonist ivuxolimab. V is TRBV6-5 and J is TRBJ1-4; D is unclear. CDR3: CASRDPDVRKLFF. The CDR3 DNA reads TGTGCCAGCAGGGATCCGGACGTTCGGAAACTGTTTTTT.